The clone carrying this TCR beta chain has at least ten counts. TCRdb re-derived calls from the 5' RACE reads in MiXCR, one entry per CDR3 protein. Among about 41,000 distinct CDR3 sequences, more than 4.5% were seen once, and the ten largest hold 9% to 10%. V shed 0 bases and J shed 13 bases, with 12 bases lying between them. This CDR3 is 13 amino acids long. CDR1 and CDR2 (germline): MNHEY, SVGAGI. The sample originates from a study of T cells of healthy individuals. The sequence was obtained from a human donor in good health. V usage is TRBV6-5 and J usage is TRBJ1-4; TRBD1 might be the D (6 bases). The DNA for the CDR3 is TGTGCCAGCAGTTACTCCAGGACAGAAGGACTGTTTTTT. Amino acids: CASSYSRTEGLFF.